The 16 T cell receptor beta chains given below trace back to one sample, sequenced in a study of blood T cell repertoires in COVID-19. Sequenced by immunoSEQ multiplex PCR; TCRdb stores in-frame clones only, minus some. The data hold 250,000 to 300,000 clones, with over 85% observed a single time. Sequencing was done on a sample of PBMCs or T cells enriched from blood (not recorded which). These receptors were obtained from an older woman who had recovered from COVID-19.

The V gene is TRBV19, the J gene TRBJ2-2; TRBD2 is a possible D gene (5 bases). The CDR3 runs 16 residues. Germline CDR1 is LNHDA and CDR2 is SQIVND (reference sequence). The V end was cut by 3 bases, the J end by 5 bases, with 16 bases between. The CDR3 DNA reads TGTGCCAGTAGTATTGGTGGTGGCCGGGAAACCGGGGAGCTGTTTTTT. Translated: CASSIGGGRETGELFF.

The chain couples TRBV6-5 to TRBJ2-2; weak D call: TRBD2 (5 bases). In germline, CDR1 is MNHEY, CDR2 SVGAGI. The CDR3 covers 15 residues. V was shortened by 5 bases and J by 4 bases, with 14 bases between the two germline ends. CDR3 coding DNA: TGTGCCAGCAGTAGGTACGCAGCGGCCACCGGGGAGCTGTTTTTT. Translated, it gives CASSRYAAATGELFF.

The chain employs TRBV6-4 and TRBJ2-1, with D tentatively TRBD2 (6 bases). Germline V CDR1 and CDR2: MRHNA, SNTAGT. The CDR3 has 15 residues. Trimming removed 5 bases from V and 4 bases from J, with 15 bases in between. Here the CDR3 DNA reads TGTGCCAGCAGTCTAACAATGGGGGGTTACAATGAGCAGTTCTTC. It is translated as CASSLTMGGYNEQFF.

This clone was recorded only once. The gene calls are TRBV2 and TRBJ1-4; the D gene is possibly TRBD1 (5 bases). The CDR3 contains 15 residues. Germline CDR1 reads SNHLY; CDR2 reads FYNNEI. V shed 1 base and J shed 5 bases, with 11 bases lying between them. CDR3: CASSEVGLRNEKLFF. The CDR3 DNA follows: TGTGCCAGCAGTGAAGTGGGACTACGGAATGAAAAACTGTTTTTT.

The rearrangement uses TRBV7-8 and TRBJ1-1; no firm D call. This CDR3 comprises 12 residues. V was pared by 5 bases and J by 6 bases, with 10 bases between. Per germline, CDR1 SGHVS and CDR2 FQNEAQ. In DNA, the CDR3 is TGTGCCAGCAGCCTCGCAAGCTCTGAAGCTTTCTTT. Its translation is CASSLASSEAFF.

The chain is built from TRBV5-1 and TRBJ2-3; 8 bases line up with TRBD2. Losses at the gene ends were 4 bases for V and 4 bases for J; bases not matched to a gene: 5. CDR3 length equals 14 residues. The germline V gene encodes CDR1 SGHRS and CDR2 YFSETQ. The CDR3 spells CASSPGGASDTQYF. The CDR3 DNA reads TGCGCCAGCAGCCCCGGGGGGGCCTCAGATACGCAGTATTTT. The full variable domain, its missing parts supplied by reference TRBV5-1 and TRBJ2-3, is KAGVTQTPRYLIKTRGQQVTLSCSPISGHRSVSWYQQTPGQGLQFLFEYFSETQRNKGNFPGRFSGRQFSNSRSEMNVSTLELGDSALYLCASSPGGASDTQYFGPGTRLTVL.

This rearrangement joins TRBV11-3 to TRBJ2-2, with 8 bases identical to TRBD1. This CDR3 is built from 17 residues. With V trimmed by 5 bases and J by 1 base, 9 bases remained unmatched. CDR1 and CDR2 from the germline V gene are SGHNT and YENEEA. The CDR3 spells CASSLLFGTGNTGELFF. The CDR3 coding sequence is TGTGCCAGCAGCCTTCTTTTCGGGACAGGGAACACCGGGGAGCTGTTTTTT.

This clone is a singleton in its sample. The V and J genes are TRBV29-1 and TRBJ1-5; D is undetermined. V lost 4 bases to trimming and J lost 2 bases, with 6 bases between them. The CDR3 spans 12 residues. Germline-derived CDR1 and CDR2 are SQVTM and ANQGSEA. The CDR3: CSVGSGNQPQHF. The CDR3 DNA reads as TGCAGCGTTGGATCGGGCAATCAGCCCCAGCATTTT. Together with reference TRBV29-1 and TRBJ1-5, the CDR3 gives the full variable domain: SAVISQKPSRDICQRGTSLTIQCQVDSQVTMMFWYRQQPGQSLTLIATANQGSEATYESGFVIDKFPISRPNLTFSTLTVSNMSPEDSSIYLCSVGSGNQPQHFGDGTRLSIL.

The chain carries TRBV28 and TRBJ1-2; D is ambiguous. Germline assignment: CDR1 MDHEN and CDR2 SYDVKM. Between the trimmed V and J ends, which lost 4 bases and 3 bases, there was a span of 6 bases. The CDR3 extends over 12 amino acids. The CDR3 region has the DNA TGTGCCAGCAGTTGGCAGTACTATGGCTACACCTTC. Protein: CASSWQYYGYTF.

This sequence joins TRBV19 and TRBJ2-5, with 7 bases identical to TRBD2. After removal of 5 bases from V and 6 bases from J, the junction contained 12 bases not matched to a gene. Germline loops: CDR1 LNHDA, CDR2 SQIVND (reference sequence). The CDR3 has 15 residues. CDR3 nucleotides: TGTGCCAGTAGTTCTCCCCGGGGGACTATGAAGACCCAGTACTTC. Its translation: CASSSPRGTMKTQYF.

This clone was counted between two and nine times. The chain is built from TRBV21-1 and TRBJ1-2; TRBD1 reflects the table's D call only, with no check against the DNA. TRBV21-1 is marked as a pseudogene. The CDR3 sequence is 11 residues long. In DNA, the CDR3 is TGTGCCAGAGGAGACGACAGGGGGTACACCTTC. Translation: CARGDDRGYTF.

This sequence joins TRBV20-1 and TRBJ2-5; maybe TRBD2 (6 bases). Germline CDR1 and CDR2: DFQATT and SNEGSKA (reference sequence). The CDR3 runs to 10 residues. V lost 4 bases and J 9 bases, leaving 9 bases between the germline ends. The CDR3 DNA is TGCAGTGCTAAGGCGGGGTCCCAGTACTTC. Translation: CSAKAGSQYF.

The rearrangement uses TRBV28 and TRBJ1-1; D may be TRBD1 (5 bases). The CDR3 is 12 residues long. V shed 10 bases and J shed 4 bases, with 13 bases lying between them. Per the germline V gene, CDR1 is MDHEN and CDR2 is SYDVKM. The CDR3 nucleotides read TGTGCCACCGGGGGGAGAGCCACTGAAGCTTTCTTT. Its protein is CATGGRATEAFF. The full variable domain, its missing parts supplied by reference TRBV28 and TRBJ1-1, is DVKVTQSSRYLVKRTGEKVFLECVQDMDHENMFWYRQDPGLGLRLIYFSYDVKMKEKGDIPEGYSVSREKKERFSLILESASTNQTSMYLCATGGRATEAFFGQGTRLTVV.

The chain recombines TRBV5-1 with TRBJ2-7, with 12 bases that match TRBD2. This CDR3 is 14 amino acids long. The V gene's germline CDR1 is SGHRS and CDR2 YFSETQ. J was trimmed by 7 bases and V by 3 bases; bases with no gene match: 5. DNA of the CDR3: TGCGCCAGCAGCTGGGAAGGACTAGCGGGGGAGCAGTACTTC. Translated, it gives CASSWEGLAGEQYF.

The chain recombines TRBV10-3 with TRBJ2-1; TRBD2 matches at 10 bases. Germline V gene lookup returns CDR1 ENHRY and CDR2 SYGVKD. The CDR3 is 15 residues long. V trimming: 3 bases; J trimming: 9 bases; junction bases outside the gene matches: 8. The CDR3 loop reads CAISETSGTVGEQFF. Written as DNA, the CDR3 is TGTGCCATCAGTGAAACTAGCGGGACGGTTGGTGAGCAGTTCTTC.

The genes are TRBV11-3 and TRBJ2-1, with D maybe TRBD2 (6 bases). V was clipped by 3 bases and J by 7 bases, with 16 bases between them. The CDR3 runs to 15 residues. CDR1 and CDR2 (germline): SGHNT, YENEEA. The CDR3 DNA reads as TGTGCCAGCAGCTTTGGACGGGAGATCTTTAATGAGCAGTTCTTC. Residues: CASSFGREIFNEQFF.